Below, 21 T cell receptor beta chains from the same sample are listed, as sequenced in a study of blood T cells in healthy people across ages. Together with a sample-barcoded 5' primer, a J-beta primer mix was included in a second PCR lasting about 7 to 11 cycles. TCRdb processed the 5' RACE reads anew with MiXCR; each CDR3 protein has one entry. The sample includes some 1.7 million distinct CDR3 sequences, over 25% seen only once; the top ten take 7% to 9%. The specimen sequenced was blood. The receptors originated from a woman between 25 and 40 years old in good health.

This sequence joins TRBV7-9 and TRBJ2-1; a possible D gene is TRBD2 (6 bases). Germline-derived CDR1 and CDR2 are SEHNR and FQNEAQ (reference sequence). V was trimmed by 10 bases and J by 0 bases, leaving 13 bases between them. CDR3 size: 14 residues. The CDR3 region has the DNA TGTGCCACCGAACCGACTAGCTCCTACAATGAGCAGTTCTTC. This gives the protein CATEPTSSYNEQFF.

Of note for this clonotype: A much bigger clone sits one base away, suggesting this may be a read error. This rearrangement joins TRBV7-2 to TRBJ1-2; maybe TRBD1 (6 bases). Germline V gives CDR1 SGHTA, CDR2 FQGNSA. This CDR3 has 14 residues. CDR3 protein: CASTELTGPYGCTF. In nucleotides, the CDR3 is TGTGCCAGCACCGAACTGACAGGTCCCTATGGCTGCACCTTC.

This clonotype has more than one count but fewer than ten. Germline and junction disagree at one end, which may indicate a read error. This sequence joins TRBV29-1 and TRBJ2-5; TRBD2 matches at 8 bases. Germline-derived CDR1 and CDR2 are SQVTM and ANQGSEA. The CDR3 is 14 amino acids. Here the CDR3 reads CGVVSGGPLGTQYF. CDR3 in DNA: TGCGGCGTTGTGTCGGGGGGGCCCCTGGGGACCCAGTACTTC.

The gene calls are TRBV7-2 and TRBJ1-1, with D perhaps matching TRBD1 (5 bases). The CDR3 sequence is 16 residues long. V gave up 1 base and J gave up 5 bases, with 17 bases separating them. CDR1 is SGHTA, CDR2 FQGNSA, per germline. CDR3 nucleotide sequence: TGTGCCAGCAGCTTAGATGGAGGGACGAGCGATACTGAAGCTTTCTTT. Translation: CASSLDGGTSDTEAFF.

The V gene is TRBV5-6, the J gene TRBJ1-2; no clear D gene. V was cut by 3 bases and J by 4 bases, with 16 bases left in between. The CDR3 is made up of 15 amino acids. In germline, CDR1 is SGHDT, CDR2 YYEEEE. The CDR3 sequence is CASSSGPAVGYGYTF. Here the CDR3 DNA reads TGTGCCAGCAGCTCGGGCCCTGCAGTCGGCTATGGCTACACCTTC. The variable domain in full, with the rest retrieved from reference TRBV5-6 and TRBJ1-2, is DAGVTQSPTHLIKTRGQQVTLRCSPKSGHDTVSWYQQALGQGPQFIFQYYEEEERQRGNFPDRFSGHQFPNYSSELNVNALLLGDSALYLCASSSGPAVGYGYTFGSGTRLTVV.

This clonotype was recorded at least ten times. V gene TRBV2 combines with J gene TRBJ2-7, with a tentative D call TRBD1 (5 bases). The CDR3 consists of 12 residues. Per the germline V gene, CDR1 is SNHLY and CDR2 is FYNNEI. Trimming took 7 bases from V and 7 from J, leaving 14 bases between them. For the CDR3, the DNA is TGTGCCAGCAACCCGGACAATTTGGAGCAGTACTTC. Encoded protein: CASNPDNLEQYF.

The gene calls are TRBV6-2 or TRBV6-3 and TRBJ2-1; 9 bases fit TRBD2. With V trimmed by 2 bases and J by 2 bases, 13 bases remained unmatched. The germline V gene encodes CDR1 MNHEY and CDR2 SVGEGT. This CDR3 has 19 amino acids. The CDR3 reads CASSYGAWTSAPPYNEQFF. The CDR3 region has the DNA TGTGCCAGCAGTTACGGGGCCTGGACTAGCGCTCCGCCCTACAATGAGCAGTTCTTC.

Worth noting for this clonotype: Relative to the germline gene, one junction end is altered; a read error may explain this. This chain uses TRBV10-2 with TRBJ2-2, with a possible D match to TRBD2 (5 bases). This CDR3 has 13 residues. Germline loops: CDR1 WSHSY, CDR2 SAAADI. In DNA form, the CDR3 reads TGCGCCAGCCGTCCCCTAATCACCGGGGAGCGGTTTTTT. It encodes CASRPLITGERFF.

The chain is built from TRBV4-1 and TRBJ2-7; a weak D match, TRBD1 (6 bases). The V and J ends lost 3 bases and 3 bases respectively, with 24 bases between them. Germline V lookup: CDR1 MGHRA, CDR2 YSYEKL. This CDR3 contains 18 residues. CDR3 bases: TGCGCCAGCAGCCAGATAGTGGGTTACCGGGACACGGGCTACGAGCAGTACTTC. It is translated as CASSQIVGYRDTGYEQYF.

This chain links TRBV5-1 with TRBJ2-2; 9 nucleotides agree with TRBD2. The V gene end was trimmed by 4 bases and the J gene end by 4 bases; junction bases not matched to a gene: 8. The CDR3 sequence is 16 residues long. CDR1 and CDR2 (germline): SGHRS, YFSETQ. CDR3 in amino acids: CASSRLREGATGELFF. The CDR3 coding sequence is TGCGCCAGCAGCCGACTGCGGGAGGGGGCCACCGGGGAGCTGTTTTTT.

The table lists this clonotype with many counts. This chain connects TRBV9 to TRBJ2-3; D is unclear. Germline V gives CDR1 SGDLS, CDR2 YYNGEE. The CDR3 consists of 17 residues. V lost 4 bases, J lost 4 bases, and 22 bases lay in between. The CDR3 DNA follows: TGTGCCAGCAGCCCCTTCTTAGCAGCTAACTCAGCAGATACGCAGTATTTT. Translating gives CASSPFLAANSADTQYF.

This clonotype has just a few counts. The CDR3 loop is CASSLGGARDQPQHF. The CDR3 DNA reads TGTGCCAGCAGCTTAGGGGGGGCTAGGGATCAGCCCCAGCATTTT. This rearrangement joins TRBV7-2 to TRBJ1-5, with D maybe TRBD1 (6 bases). CDR3 length: 15 amino acids. Germline CDR1 reads SGHTA; CDR2 reads FQGNSA. The V and J ends lost 1 base and 5 bases respectively, with 12 bases between them.

This clonotype was counted a few times. This chain links TRBV21-1 with TRBJ2-7. TRBV21-1 is annotated as a pseudogene. This CDR3 is built from 11 residues. CDR3 amino acids: CASSTPDEQYF. CDR3 DNA sequence: TGTGCCAGCAGCACCCCCGACGAGCAGTACTTC.

This clonotype occurred a few times. This chain links TRBV6-5 with TRBJ1-2; tentative D call: TRBD1 (5 bases). Trimming removed 10 bases from V and 8 bases from J, with 17 bases in between. This CDR3 is 12 amino acids long. Germline assignment: CDR1 MNHEY and CDR2 SVGAGI. The CDR3 is CATQTRGKGYTF. CDR3 sequence (DNA): TGTGCCACTCAAACCCGGGGGAAGGGCTACACCTTC.

As concerns this clonotype: A read error may be the cause here, since a much bigger clone is one base away. V and J are TRBV6-5 and TRBJ2-1, with TRBD1 identical over 7 bases. The CDR3 contains 14 residues. J gave up 10 bases and V 6 bases, and 12 bases lay outside the gene matches. Germline V lookup: CDR1 MNHEY, CDR2 SVGAGI. The CDR3 here is CASRRQGFGYEQFF. Written as DNA, the CDR3 is TGTGCCAGCAGGAGACAGGGTTTCGGGTACGAGCAGTTCTTC.

The table lists this clonotype with a few counts. This chain uses TRBV5-1 with TRBJ2-2; D possibly matches TRBD1 or TRBD2 (5 bases each). Trimming stripped 0 bases from V and 7 bases from J, with 13 bases between. CDR1 SGHRS and CDR2 YFSETQ come from the germline V gene. The CDR3 length is 15 residues. The CDR3 loop reads CASSLVPGSNGELFF. The CDR3 DNA reads as TGCGCCAGCAGCTTGGTACCAGGGAGCAACGGGGAGCTGTTTTTT.

This clonotype came up many times. V and J are TRBV10-3 and TRBJ2-7, with TRBD2 identical over 7 bases. CDR3 length: 15 residues. V lost 3 bases and J lost 2; bases outside the gene matches: 7. Germline V gene lookup returns CDR1 ENHRY and CDR2 SYGVKD. CDR3 DNA sequence: TGTGCCATCAGTGAAGGCAGCGGGGAGACCTACGAGCAGTACTTC. Its translation is CAISEGSGETYEQYF.

Comments on this clonotype: The junction shows a germline mismatch at one end, possibly a read error. The chain recombines TRBV20-1 with TRBJ1-4; D perhaps matches TRBD1 (5 bases). The CDR3 covers 14 residues. In germline, CDR1 is DFQATT, CDR2 SNEGSKA (reference sequence). This CDR3 reads CGANDRATNEKLFF. DNA for the CDR3: TGCGGTGCCAACGACAGAGCAACTAATGAAAAACTGTTTTTT.

This clonotype has a handful of counts. This chain links TRBV5-1 with TRBJ2-2, with D perhaps matching TRBD2 (6 bases). The V end lost 7 bases, the J end lost 4 bases, and 17 bases lay between the germline ends. CDR3 size: 15 residues. Germline loops: CDR1 SGHRS, CDR2 YFSETQ. Written as DNA, the CDR3 is TGCGCCAGCCGTGCTTTGGGAGGAGGCACCGGGGAGCTGTTTTTT. Translated: CASRALGGGTGELFF.

The chain uses TRBV20-1 and TRBJ2-7; D is undetermined. Germline CDR1 and CDR2: DFQATT and SNEGSKA (reference sequence). The CDR3 sequence is 13 residues long. The ends were cut back, 6 bases at V and 5 bases at J, with 17 bases in the middle. The CDR3 DNA reads as TGCAGTGCCACCCTGGTGGGATTCCACGAGCAGTACTTC. Translating gives CSATLVGFHEQYF.

With regard to this clonotype: Being one base from a much bigger clone, this may be a read error. CDR3: CASNTTGGTEAFF. The CDR3 nucleotides are TGCGCCAGCAACACGACAGGGGGCACTGAAGCTTTCTTT. The chain has TRBV5-1 and TRBJ1-1; 9 positions match TRBD1. CDR3 length equals 13 residues. J gave up 4 bases and V 6 bases, and 4 bases lay outside the gene matches. CDR1 is SGHRS and CDR2 is YFSETQ in the germline V gene.